This T cell receptor beta chain was sequenced for a study of PD-1 blockade in classical Hodgkin lymphoma (dated by TCRdb to the early 2020s). Study-level background: Nivolumab dosing was 3 mg/kg intravenously every 2 weeks, continuing until either disease progression or unacceptable toxicity. To define a peripheral blood immune signature of response to PD-1 blockade in classical Hodgkin lymphoma, the study combined TCR beta sequencing with CyTOF.

Deletion took 0 bases off V and 7 bases off J, with a span of 6 bases between the germline ends. The CDR3 goes from the cysteine to the phenylalanine over 13 residues. Only CDR3 DNA remains: 39 bases, in frame from the first base. CDR1 and CDR2 are drawn from the germline V gene (reference sequence): SEHNR, FQNEAQ. Overall study outcomes, separate from this receptor: Trial patients with a complete response had baseline diversity similar to that of newly diagnosed patients, while partial responders and progressors had significantly lower diversity. Lower diversity was seen in patients whose nivolumab began less than 1 year after ASCT, and these patients were left out of later analyses so that immune reconstitution would not confound the results. A significant rise by C4D1 was seen in CD4+ but not CD8+ TCR diversity (p=0.0027 vs p=0.16), with the rise being most apparent in complete responders (p=0.02). Only a single clinical trial cohort was studied, and what caused the repertoire differences, possibly disease activity or prior therapy, remained undefined. Baseline TCR diversity was reported to be lower in newly diagnosed patients than in healthy donors, and even lower in relapsed/refractory patients.

In the paper's terms, the time point label means: cycle 1 day 1 (C1D1), immediately before nivolumab initiation. Every trial patient had relapsed following autologous stem cell transplantation, and prior brentuximab vedotin exposure was what differed among cohorts A, B and C. The trial cohort comprised 60 or so patients with relapsed/refractory classical Hodgkin lymphoma whose best overall responses were complete response, partial response or progressive disease. Trial patients were treated with single-agent nivolumab in the multi-cohort phase II CheckMate 205 trial. An independent review committee assessed best overall response by applying the 2007 International Working Group response criteria. Trial PBMCs were obtained immediately prior to nivolumab initiation (C1D1) and on therapy at cycle 2 day 1 and cycle 4 day 1. Peripheral blood was collected in 8 mL Vacutainer Cell Preparation Tubes, from which PBMCs were isolated by centrifugation and then cryopreserved.

The Qiagen DNeasy kit was used to extract genomic DNA both from unsorted PBMCs and from the negatively selected CD4+ and CD8+ fractions. TCR beta CDR3 regions were subjected to amplification by immunoSEQ multiplex PCR with primers that anneal to V and J segments. A synthetic immune receptor repertoire was used to minimize amplification bias, and remaining bias was computationally removed after sequencing. In the authors' own workflow: Custom Python scripts were used to quantify repertoire diversity as the Shannon entropy index. Unsorted, CD4+ and CD8+ repertoires were analyzed separately, except for combined analyses in which CD4+ and CD8+ sequences were merged in silico. Clonal expansion was defined as a frequency increase of at least 2-fold after treatment compared with C1D1, and clones undetected at baseline were assigned a pseudocount of 0.5. Clones with 0 or 1 copy at C1D1 were classified as singleton clones, and clones with 2 or more copies were classified as non-singleton clones. Clones expanded in unsorted samples were labelled as CD4+, CD8+ or unknown by matching protein sequences in sorted samples from the same patient. Wilcoxon tests on paired samples were used to test changes in diversity from C1D1 to C4D1. TCRdb limited this immuneACCESS table to in-frame rearrangements with V and J called. A share of clones is missing; checked studies link under half to unresolved V genes, and the rest is unexplained. The DNA gave D and trimming, while V, J and clone size come from that table. This sample is represented by tens of thousands of clones; about 65% of them were singletons. 15% to 20% of the sample goes to the ten largest clones.

Comments on this clone: What antigen it recognizes has not been identified. No qualities accompany the bases; no much larger clone lies one base away.

Sequencing used peripheral blood mononuclear cells (PBMCs), obtained at baseline. The chain is assembled from TRBV7-9 and TRBJ1-4; a confident D gene designation cannot be given. The receptor was isolated from a human donor with classical Hodgkin lymphoma. CDR3 protein: CASSLAGGEKLFF. The nucleotides are TGTGCCAGCAGCTTAGCAGGTGGTGAAAAACTGTTTTTT.